A selection of T cell receptor beta chains follows, all from one sample in a study of tumor-infiltrating lymphocytes in primary liver carcinoma. From the multiplex PCR reads, TCRdb called clonotypes with MiXCR, one entry per CDR3 protein. This sample yields 90,000 to 150,000 distinct CDR3 sequences, of which around 70% are seen a single time; 8.1% belongs to the top ten. Input material: tumor-adjacent normal liver tissue. The receptors stem from a woman in her sixties or seventies with primary liver carcinoma and hepatitis B virus infection. Both conserved end residues are trimmed from each CDR3. The order of the fields is CDR3 protein, J gene, V gene.

CDR3 protein: ASRKRVAGVTDTQY; J gene: TRBJ2-3; V gene: TRBV12-3/TRBV12-4
CDR3 protein: ASSEGQGIGNYGYT; J gene: TRBJ1-2; V gene: TRBV6-1
CDR3 protein: ASTPCGGSSYEQY; J gene: TRBJ2-7; V gene: TRBV28
CDR3 protein: ASGYSPSTNEQF; J gene: TRBJ2-1; V gene: TRBV6-5
CDR3 protein: ASSYSAGGSFIYNEQF; J gene: TRBJ2-1; V gene: TRBV6-2/TRBV6-3
CDR3 protein: ASSKKQRSNEKLF; J gene: TRBJ1-4; V gene: TRBV21-1
CDR3 protein: ASSLDQLDTHKQS; J gene: TRBJ2-7; V gene: TRBV11-2
CDR3 protein: ASRSYVTYDYT; J gene: TRBJ1-2; V gene: TRBV5-1
CDR3 protein: ASADKGDTEAF; J gene: TRBJ1-1; V gene: TRBV7-9
CDR3 protein: ASSLTGVGGNQPQH; J gene: TRBJ1-5; V gene: TRBV12-3/TRBV12-4
CDR3 protein: ASSVRSSGRAIDEQY; J gene: TRBJ2-7; V gene: TRBV12-3/TRBV12-4